These 2 T cell receptor beta chains originate from one sample sequenced in a study of PD-1 blockade in classical Hodgkin lymphoma. Every one of the patients relapsed after autologous stem cell transplantation (brentuximab vedotin exposure was variable). Profiling relied on immunoSEQ multiplex PCR, and the TCRdb table lists in-frame clones only, not all of them. The sample lists tens of thousands of clones, approximately 88% seen once, with approximately 22% in the top ten. This sample comprised peripheral blood mononuclear cells (PBMCs), obtained at baseline. All receptors derive from a human donor with classical Hodgkin lymphoma.

The rearrangement joins TRBV4-2 to TRBJ1-1; D gene unclear. Germline V gives CDR1 LGHNA, CDR2 YNFKEQ. The CDR3 extends over 14 amino acids. V lost 0 bases and J 5 bases, leaving 10 bases between the germline ends. The CDR3 DNA reads TGTGCCAGCAGCCAAGAGCTGGGCTGGACTGAAGCTTTCTTT. Protein: CASSQELGWTEAFF.

V and J are TRBV28 and TRBJ2-1; 11 nucleotides match TRBD2. After removal of 6 bases from V and 4 bases from J, the junction contained 8 bases not matched to a gene. Germline CDR1 reads MDHEN; CDR2 reads SYDVKM. The CDR3 extends over 16 amino acids. The DNA for the CDR3 is TGTGCCAGCAGCTCCCCACTAGCGGGAGCTTACAATGAGCAGTTCTTC. Translating gives CASSSPLAGAYNEQFF.